The rows below give T cell receptor beta chains drawn from one sample of a study of Ad26.COV2.S vaccination and SARS-CoV-2 variants. Libraries were prepared by immunoSEQ multiplex PCR; TCRdb keeps only in-frame clonotypes and omits some of them. This sample has approximately 300,000 clones; 85% to 90% occur once, and the top ten carry approximately 2%. Sequencing was performed on peripheral blood, taken in a trial of Ad26.COV2.S vaccine versus placebo. These TCRs come from a person aged 18-65 years who received the Ad26.COV2.S COVID-19 vaccine or a placebo. The CDR3 runs from the conserved cysteine through the conserved F or W. D genes are given only for firm matches. The size field is filled for only some rows; it gives once, few, many or a size class.

V	J	D	length	size	DNA	CDR3
TRBV30	TRBJ2-1	-	14	-	TGTGCCACAGACAGGCCCAGCTCCTACAATGAGCAGTTCTTC	CATDRPSSYNEQFF
TRBV11-2	TRBJ1-5	-	12	-	TGTGCCAGCAGCTTATTAAGGGCCAACCAGCATTTT	CASSLLRANQHF
TRBV5-1	TRBJ2-1	-	16	-	TGCGCCAGCAGCTGGACTGCGGGGTCCTCCTACAATGAGCAGTTCTTC	CASSWTAGSSYNEQFF
TRBV29-1	TRBJ1-2	TRBD1	13	-	TGCAGCGTTATACAGGGGGCGGGCTATGGCTACACCTTC	CSVIQGAGYGYTF
TRBV29-1	TRBJ2-3	-	14	once	TGCAGCGCTACAAGGGGGGGCGTGACAGATACGCAGTATTTT	CSATRGGVTDTQYF
TRBV1	TRBJ1-2	-	15	-	TGCACCAGCAGCCAACCTACAGGGGGCCGTCTGCGCTACACCTTC	CTSSQPTGGRLRYTF
TRBV7-2	TRBJ2-3	-	12	-	TGTGCCAGCAGCTTAGACGGGACCATGGGGTATTTT	CASSLDGTMGYF
TRBV5-1	TRBJ1-1	-	17	-	TGCGCCAGCAGCCCCGTCGGTCGGGGGGACCTCTACACTGAAGCTTTCTTT	CASSPVGRGDLYTEAFF
TRBV18	TRBJ1-3	-	17	-	TGTGCCAGCTCACCAGGCCCTCGGCAACACTCTGGAAACACCATATATTTT	CASSPGPRQHSGNTIYF
TRBV18	TRBJ1-2	-	14	-	TGTGCCAGCTCACCCAGGACAGATCCCTATGGCTACACCTTC	CASSPRTDPYGYTF
TRBV19	TRBJ1-6	-	12	-	TGTGCCAGTAGTAGCATCGGGTCACCCCTCCACTTT	CASSSIGSPLHF
TRBV9	TRBJ2-7	-	15	-	TGTGCCAGCAGCGTAGCCCCCCACGAAAATGACGAGCAGTACTTC	CASSVAPHENDEQYF
TRBV12-1	TRBJ2-3	-	16	-	TGTGCCAGCAGCTTCCTACTAGCGGTGATCACAGATACGCAGTATTTT	CASSFLLAVITDTQYF
TRBV21-1	TRBJ2-3	-	16	-	TGTGCCAGCAGCTCTCCCCAGAAGGTCCCCACAGATACGCAGTATTTT	CASSSPQKVPTDTQYF
TRBV24-1	TRBJ2-3	TRBD2	16	once	TGTGCCACCAGTGAGTCACTAGCGGGGGGCACAGATACGCAGTATTTT	CATSESLAGGTDTQYF
TRBV9	TRBJ2-5	-	16	-	TGTGCCAGCAGCGCCAGCCGAGCACCGGGGGTGGAGACCCAGTACTTC	CASSASRAPGVETQYF
TRBV5-1	TRBJ2-7	TRBD1	13	-	TGCGCCAGCAGCCCAGACAGGGACTACGAGCAGTACTTC	CASSPDRDYEQYF
TRBV9	TRBJ1-3	TRBD1	17	once	TGTGCCAGCAGCCCGACAGGGATACCTACGGGAGGAAACACCATATATTTT	CASSPTGIPTGGNTIYF
TRBV6-5	TRBJ2-1	-	13	-	TGTGCCAGCATCGCCAGGGTAGGAAATGAGCAGTTCTTC	CASIARVGNEQFF
TRBV5-1	TRBJ1-3	-	14	-	TGCGCCAGCAGCTCCCCGAGGGGTGGAAACACCATATATTTT	CASSSPRGGNTIYF
TRBV5-1	TRBJ2-6	-	15	-	TGCGCCAGCAGCTTTCAGCCGGCTGGGGCCAACGTCCTGACTTTC	CASSFQPAGANVLTF
TRBV10-3	TRBJ2-3	-	15	-	TGTGCCATCAGTGGGGCGTCAAGGGTCACAGATACGCAGTATTTT	CAISGASRVTDTQYF
TRBV10-3	TRBJ2-7	TRBD1	13	-	TGTGCCATCGCGAAGACAGGGTTGGACGAGCAGTACTTC	CAIAKTGLDEQYF
TRBV7-2	TRBJ1-6	-	16	once	TGTGCCAGTAACCAAAATCCGTTCTCCTATAATTCACCCCTCCACTTT	CASNQNPFSYNSPLHF
TRBV18	TRBJ2-4	-	16	-	TGTGCCAGCTCACCACGTCCCAGTGGAGCCAAAAACATTCAGTACTTC	CASSPRPSGAKNIQYF
TRBV3-1/TRBV3-2	TRBJ2-7	-	11	few	TGTGCCAGCAGCCAAGGGGGAGAGCAGTACTTC	CASSQGGEQYF
TRBV10-3	TRBJ2-1	TRBD1	15	-	TGTGCCATCACCATAGGGGACAGGGGGGGAAATGAGCAGTTCTTC	CAITIGDRGGNEQFF
TRBV3-1/TRBV3-2	TRBJ1-2	-	13	once	TGTGCCAGCAGCCCCTCTAGATCCTATGGCTACACCTTC	CASSPSRSYGYTF
TRBV19	TRBJ1-3	-	13	-	TGTGCCAGTAGGGCCCCGCTTGGAAACACCATATATTTT	CASRAPLGNTIYF
TRBV6-2/TRBV6-3	TRBJ1-2	-	14	-	TGTGCCAGCAGCCAGAACGGGGCTAACTATGGCTACACCTTC	CASSQNGANYGYTF
TRBV15	TRBJ1-5	-	18	-	TGTGCCACCAGCGGCCAGAGGTATGGTTCTAATAGCAATCAGCCCCAGCATTTT	CATSGQRYGSNSNQPQHF
TRBV27	TRBJ2-7	TRBD1	15	-	TGTGCCAGCAGTTTAGGGTGGCAGGGGGTTTTCGAGCAGTACTTC	CASSLGWQGVFEQYF
TRBV19	TRBJ2-2	-	16	-	TGTGCCAGTAGTATCACTCCGGACATAGTCACCGGGGAGCTGTTTTTT	CASSITPDIVTGELFF
TRBV5-1	TRBJ1-1	-	17	-	TGCGCCAGCAGCTTGGGGGGCAGGGGTTCGATGAACACTGAAGCTTTCTTT	CASSLGGRGSMNTEAFF
TRBV2	TRBJ2-1	-	13	-	TGTGCCAGCCTGCTGGACCAGGATGGTGAGCAGTTCTTC	CASLLDQDGEQFF
TRBV7-9	TRBJ1-1	TRBD1	16	-	TGTGCCAGCAGCTCGACAGGGAAGGGTAGGAGCACTGAAGCTTTCTTT	CASSSTGKGRSTEAFF
TRBV30	TRBJ2-3	TRBD2	16	-	TGTGCCTGGAGTGTACGCACGGCGGGGGATGCAGATACGCAGTATTTT	CAWSVRTAGDADTQYF
TRBV5-1	TRBJ1-3	TRBD1	18	-	TGCGCCAGCAGCCCGGAAACGGGACAGCGGCCCTCTGGAAACACCATATATTTT	CASSPETGQRPSGNTIYF
TRBV6-2/TRBV6-3	TRBJ2-7	TRBD2	19	-	TGTGCCAGCAGTTTGTCCGCGGTAGCGGGGCACCGGGAATCCTACGAGCAGTACTTC	CASSLSAVAGHRESYEQYF
TRBV27	TRBJ1-4	-	14	-	TGTGCCAGCAGCCCAGGACCGCTGAGGGAAAAACTGTTTTTT	CASSPGPLREKLFF
TRBV24-1	TRBJ1-4	TRBD1	16	-	TGTGCCAGGGGCAGGGGGCGAAACCCCCAATTGAAAAAACTGTTTTTT	CARGRGRNPQLKKLFF
TRBV27	TRBJ1-1	-	15	-	TGTGCCAGCAGTTTAAGGGCCAGGGGTGACACTGAAGCTTTCTTT	CASSLRARGDTEAFF
TRBV2	TRBJ1-2	-	15	few	TGTGCCAGCAGCGTGTCCCCTTCAGTAAACTATGGCTACACCTTC	CASSVSPSVNYGYTF
TRBV7-2	TRBJ1-2	-	14	-	TGTGCCAGCAGCTTAGACAGGATCGGGTATGGCTACACCTTC	CASSLDRIGYGYTF
TRBV18	TRBJ1-3	-	15	-	TGTGCCAGCTCAGAATCGCGGGTCTCTGGAAACACCATATATTTT	CASSESRVSGNTIYF
TRBV29-1	TRBJ2-2	-	14	-	TGCAGCGTTGGAAGGGGGTCAGGGGATGAGGAGCTGTTTTTT	CSVGRGSGDEELFF
TRBV6-6	TRBJ1-2	-	16	-	TGTGCCAGCAGCTTGCCCCAGGGGAGTACGTTCTATGGCTACACCTTC	CASSLPQGSTFYGYTF
TRBV5-1	TRBJ2-7	TRBD2	15	-	TGCGCCAGCAGCTCTCTAGGGACTAGGGGCCACGAGCAGTACTTC	CASSSLGTRGHEQYF
TRBV5-1	TRBJ2-1	-	14	-	TGCGCCAGCAGCTTGACAGGGTTGAGGGATGAGCAGTTCTTC	CASSLTGLRDEQFF
TRBV3-1/TRBV3-2	TRBJ2-5	-	13	-	TGTGCCAGCAGCCCCCTCCGGCTTGAGGCCCAGTACTTC	CASSPLRLEAQYF
TRBV14	TRBJ1-5	-	18	-	TGTGCCAGCAGCCAGTTACGGGGTGGAATATGGGGCAATCAGCCCCAGCATTTT	CASSQLRGGIWGNQPQHF
TRBV9	TRBJ2-6	-	15	-	TGTGCCAGCAGCTCAGGGCACTCTGGGGCCAACGTCCTGACTTTC	CASSSGHSGANVLTF
TRBV29-1	TRBJ1-2	-	14	-	TGCAGCGTTCGGGGGCTGCTGACTAACTATGGCTACACCTTC	CSVRGLLTNYGYTF
TRBV5-1	TRBJ2-2	-	17	-	TGCGCCAGCAGCTTGGGCCCGCAGGGAGCCCCAACCGGGGAGCTGTTTTTT	CASSLGPQGAPTGELFF
TRBV9	TRBJ2-2	-	14	-	TGTGCCAGCAGCGTTAATATCGGGTCCGGGGAGCTGTTTTTT	CASSVNIGSGELFF
TRBV10-1	TRBJ2-3	TRBD1	14	-	TGCGCCACCTCTGCAGGGGGCATCACAGATACGCAGTATTTT	CATSAGGITDTQYF
TRBV5-8	TRBJ1-4	TRBD1	15	-	TGTGCCAGCAGCAGAGGACAGGTGACTAATGAAAAACTGTTTTTT	CASSRGQVTNEKLFF